This T cell receptor (beta chain) was identified in a study of shared clonotypes between healthy human individuals. The assay was immunoSEQ multiplex PCR, and TCRdb's table has in-frame clones only and misses some. This table holds about 800,000 clones, 90% to 98% found once. Naive-designated CD8 cells lacked CD45RO, were positively enriched for CCR7, and omitted terminally differentiated effector memory CD45RA+ cells. CDR3 length: 14 amino acids. V lost 1 base and J lost 3, with 10 bases in between. Germline V gene lookup returns CDR1 SGHAT and CDR2 FQNNGV. Sequenced: naive CD8+ T cells sorted from blood. The sequence came from a man aged 25-45 years in good health. This chain connects TRBV11-2 to TRBJ2-7, with D maybe TRBD2 (6 bases). DNA of the CDR3: TGTGCCAGCAGCTTAGCCGGGGGTTACTACGAGCAGTACTTC. It translates to CASSLAGGYYEQYF.